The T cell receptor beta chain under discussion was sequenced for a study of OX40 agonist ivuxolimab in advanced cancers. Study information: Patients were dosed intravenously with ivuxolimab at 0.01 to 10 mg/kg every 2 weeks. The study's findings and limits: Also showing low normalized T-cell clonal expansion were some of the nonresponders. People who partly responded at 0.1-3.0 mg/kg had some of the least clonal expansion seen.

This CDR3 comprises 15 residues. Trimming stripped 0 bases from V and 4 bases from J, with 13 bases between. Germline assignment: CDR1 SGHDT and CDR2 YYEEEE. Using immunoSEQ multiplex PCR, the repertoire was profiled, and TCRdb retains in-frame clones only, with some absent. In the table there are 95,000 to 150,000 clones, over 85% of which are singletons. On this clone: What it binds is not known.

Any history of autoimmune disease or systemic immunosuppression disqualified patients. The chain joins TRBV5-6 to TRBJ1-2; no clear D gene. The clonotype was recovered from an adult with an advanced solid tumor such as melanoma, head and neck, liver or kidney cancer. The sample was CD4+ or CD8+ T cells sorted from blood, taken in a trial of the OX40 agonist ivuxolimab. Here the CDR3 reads CASSLAGGSLYGYTF. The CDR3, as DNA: TGTGCCAGCAGCTTGGCCGGCGGCAGCCTCTATGGCTACACCTTC.